This TCR beta chain derives from a study of blood T cell repertoires in COVID-19. Study context: The United States, Italy and Spain provided the acute and convalescent COVID-19 samples.

Trimming pared 8 bases from V and 1 base from J, leaving 14 bases between. This CDR3 has 14 amino acids. Germline assignment: CDR1 ENHRY and CDR2 SYGVKD. Sequencing was performed with immunoSEQ multiplex PCR; in TCRdb, only in-frame clones are kept and a portion is missing. The top ten clones hold 1.2% of a sample with 350,000 to 400,000 clones, 88% of them seen once. Researchers sorted participants into cohorts using their self-reported clinical history. The origin of this receptor is a woman younger than 30 who had recovered from COVID-19. The chain combines TRBV10-3 with TRBJ1-2; a possible D gene is TRBD1 (5 bases). The sample was PBMCs or T cells enriched from blood (not recorded which). The CDR3 loop is CAIGLTAVNYGYTF. The DNA for the CDR3 is TGTGCCATCGGGTTGACAGCAGTTAACTATGGCTACACCTTC.